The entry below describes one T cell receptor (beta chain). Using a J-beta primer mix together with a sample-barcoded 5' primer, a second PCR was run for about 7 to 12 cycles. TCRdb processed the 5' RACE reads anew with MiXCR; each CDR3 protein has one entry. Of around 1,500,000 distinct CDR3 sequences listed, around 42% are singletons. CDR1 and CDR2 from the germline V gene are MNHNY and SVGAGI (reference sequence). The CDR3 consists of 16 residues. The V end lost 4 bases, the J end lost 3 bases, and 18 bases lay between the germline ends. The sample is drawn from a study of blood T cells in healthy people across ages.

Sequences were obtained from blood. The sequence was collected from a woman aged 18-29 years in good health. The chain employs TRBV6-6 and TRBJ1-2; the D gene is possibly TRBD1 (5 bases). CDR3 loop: CASSSKIGLGDYGYTF. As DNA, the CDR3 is TGTGCCAGCAGTTCGAAAATAGGCCTGGGGGACTATGGCTACACCTTC.